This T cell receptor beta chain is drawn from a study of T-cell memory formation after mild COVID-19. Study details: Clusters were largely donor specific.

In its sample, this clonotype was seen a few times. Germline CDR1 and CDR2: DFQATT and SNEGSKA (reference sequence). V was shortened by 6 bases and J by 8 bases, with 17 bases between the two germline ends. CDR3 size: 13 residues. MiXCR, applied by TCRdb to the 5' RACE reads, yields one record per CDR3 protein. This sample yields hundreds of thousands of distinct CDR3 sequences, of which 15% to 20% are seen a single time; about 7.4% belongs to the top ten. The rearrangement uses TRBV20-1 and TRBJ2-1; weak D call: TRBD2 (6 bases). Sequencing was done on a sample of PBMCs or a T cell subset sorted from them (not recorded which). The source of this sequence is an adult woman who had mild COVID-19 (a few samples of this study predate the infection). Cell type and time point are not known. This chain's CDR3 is CSAILTSRHEQFF. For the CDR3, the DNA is TGCAGTGCGATACTGACTAGTAGGCATGAGCAGTTCTTC.